Below, 22 T cell receptor beta chains from the same sample are listed, as sequenced in a study. TCRdb's table, derived via immunoSEQ multiplex PCR, lists solely in-frame clones and lacks some. The sample holds around 50,000 clones, more than 85% seen once. Sequencing was done on a sample of PBMCs. These receptors came from a man aged 35 to 55 with rheumatoid arthritis.

Only one count was recorded for this clone. V is TRBV23-1 and J is TRBJ2-6; TRBD1 might be the D (6 bases). TRBV23-1 is marked as an open reading frame, function uncertain. V lost 5 bases to trimming and J lost 10 bases, with 27 bases between them. This CDR3 spans 18 amino acids. In DNA, the CDR3 is TGCGCCAGCAGTTCAACTTGGCCAGACCGGGACAAGGCTAACGTCCTGACTTTC. Its protein is CASSSTWPDRDKANVLTF.

The genes are TRBV6-5 and TRBJ1-5; D call uncertain. V gave up 6 bases and J gave up 5 bases, with 8 bases separating them. The length of the CDR3 is 12 residues. CDR1 and CDR2 from the germline V gene are MNHEY and SVGAGI. DNA for the CDR3: TGTGCCAGCAGGCCGGCAGATCAGCCCCAGCATTTT. Protein: CASRPADQPQHF.

This clone is a singleton in its sample. The chain joins TRBV6-2 or TRBV6-3 to TRBJ2-1; D not certain. This CDR3 is built from 15 residues. The germline CDR1 and CDR2 sequences are MNHEY and SVGEGT. V lost 3 bases to trimming and J lost 0 bases, with 9 bases between them. The CDR3 coding sequence is TGTGCCAGCAGTTATGTGGGAAGCTCCTACAATGAGCAGTTCTTC. Its protein product is CASSYVGSSYNEQFF.

V usage is TRBV5-1 and J usage is TRBJ1-1, with D perhaps matching TRBD1 (5 bases). Trimming removed 0 bases at V and 2 bases at J, with 11 bases between. CDR1 is SGHRS, CDR2 YFSETQ, per germline. This CDR3 is 15 amino acids long. In DNA, the CDR3 is TGCGCCAGCAGCTTGGATGGGGGTCTTAACACTGAAGCTTTCTTT. Amino acids: CASSLDGGLNTEAFF.

V gene TRBV19 combines with J gene TRBJ2-7; TRBD1 agrees at 8 bases. Trimming took 8 bases from V and 2 from J; bases not matched to a gene: 8. Germline-derived CDR1 and CDR2 are LNHDA and SQIVND (reference sequence). The CDR3 is made up of 14 amino acids. In nucleotides, the CDR3 is TGTGCCAGTGGAGACTCGGACAGGGCCTACGAGCAGTACTTC. It encodes CASGDSDRAYEQYF.

The V call is TRBV5-8, the J call TRBJ2-2, with D uncertain. This CDR3 spans 16 amino acids. Germline V gene sequence: CDR1 SGHTS, CDR2 YDEGEE. V was clipped by 7 bases and J by 4 bases, with 20 bases between them. The CDR3 DNA reads TGTGCCAGCCGCTGGGCCCAGTTTTTTCCCACCGGGGAGCTGTTTTTT. It encodes CASRWAQFFPTGELFF.

The chain is built from TRBV19 and TRBJ2-2; no firm D call. Trimming left V 3 bases short and J 9 bases short, with 8 bases between. The CDR3 loop spans 12 amino acids. Looked up from germline, CDR1 is LNHDA and CDR2 is SQIVND (reference sequence). The CDR3 coding sequence is TGTGCCAGTAGTATCCGACCCTGGGAGCTGTTTTTT. It codes for CASSIRPWELFF.

V usage is TRBV28 and J usage is TRBJ1-2, with 7 bases fitting TRBD1. V trimming: 5 bases; J trimming: 8 bases; junction bases outside the gene matches: 11. The CDR3 is 14 amino acids. Germline V lookup: CDR1 MDHEN, CDR2 SYDVKM. CDR3 residues: CASSGPDRAYGYTF. The CDR3 bases are TGTGCCAGCAGTGGACCAGACAGGGCTTACGGCTACACCTTC.

The genes are TRBV5-1 and TRBJ1-2; D is undetermined. This CDR3 contains 12 residues. Between the trimmed V and J ends, which lost 5 bases and 2 bases, there was a span of 7 bases. In germline, CDR1 is SGHRS, CDR2 YFSETQ. CDR3 loop: CASSGRNYGYTF. The CDR3 DNA reads as TGCGCCAGCAGTGGGAGAAACTATGGCTACACCTTC. The full variable domain, its missing parts supplied by reference TRBV5-1 and TRBJ1-2, is KAGVTQTPRYLIKTRGQQVTLSCSPISGHRSVSWYQQTPGQGLQFLFEYFSETQRNKGNFPGRFSGRQFSNSRSEMNVSTLELGDSALYLCASSGRNYGYTFGSGTRLTVV.

V gene TRBV11-3 combines with J gene TRBJ2-3; D ambiguous. V was pared by 3 bases and J by 2 bases, with 6 bases between. CDR3 length equals 13 residues. Germline V gives CDR1 SGHNT, CDR2 YENEEA. CDR3 sequence reads: CASSLSATDTQYF. The DNA for the CDR3 is TGTGCCAGCAGCTTGAGTGCCACAGATACGCAGTATTTT.

This clone was recorded once. The chain carries TRBV6-5 and TRBJ1-1, with D possibly matching TRBD1 (5 bases). CDR3 size: 13 residues. V lost 5 bases to trimming and J lost 1 base, with 8 bases between them. Per the germline V gene, CDR1 is MNHEY and CDR2 is SVGAGI. The CDR3 region is CASSRGPNTEAFF. For the CDR3, the DNA is TGTGCCAGCAGTAGGGGCCCGAACACTGAAGCTTTCTTT.

The chain links TRBV14 to TRBJ2-5, with unresolved D. The CDR3 consists of 14 residues. The germline gives CDR1 SGHDN, CDR2 FVKESK. Trimming took 0 bases from V and 7 from J, leaving 12 bases between them. This chain's CDR3 is CASSQEWVVGTQYF. The CDR3 coding sequence is TGTGCCAGCAGCCAAGAATGGGTAGTCGGGACCCAGTACTTC. Supplemented by reference TRBV14 and TRBJ2-5, the full variable domain reads EAGVTQFPSHSVIEKGQTVTLRCDPISGHDNLYWYRRVMGKEIKFLLHFVKESKQDESGMPNNRFLAERTGGTYSTLKVQPAELEDSGVYFCASSQEWVVGTQYFGPGTRLLVL.

This chain connects TRBV11-2 to TRBJ1-6; 8 bases line up with TRBD1. The J segment lost 11 bases and the V segment lost 5 bases, leaving 14 bases of the junction unmatched. The CDR3 length is 16 residues. Germline CDR1 and CDR2: SGHAT and FQNNGV. The CDR3 sequence is CASSPRLQGAVAPLHF. In DNA, the CDR3 is TGTGCCAGCAGCCCGCGCCTTCAGGGGGCAGTGGCACCCCTCCACTTT.

The chain is built from TRBV19 and TRBJ2-1; 11 nucleotides align to TRBD2. The CDR3 sequence is 16 residues long. CDR1 LNHDA and CDR2 SQIVND come from the germline V gene (reference sequence). V was pared by 2 bases and J by 6 bases, with 6 bases of the junction left unmatched. CDR3 region: CASSIFGTSGSNEQFF. The CDR3 nucleotides are TGTGCCAGTAGTATATTCGGGACTAGCGGTTCCAATGAGCAGTTCTTC. Together with reference TRBV19 and TRBJ2-1, the CDR3 gives the full variable domain: DGGITQSPKYLFRKEGQNVTLSCEQNLNHDAMYWYRQDPGQGLRLIYYSQIVNDFQKGDIAEGYSVSREKKESFPLTVTSAQKNPTAFYLCASSIFGTSGSNEQFFGPGTRLTVL.

This chain uses TRBV27 with TRBJ1-6; D gene ambiguous. V gave up 1 base and J gave up 2 bases, with 21 bases separating them. The germline V gene encodes CDR1 MNHEY and CDR2 SMNVEV (reference sequence). The CDR3 runs to 20 residues. CDR3 coding DNA: TGTGCCAGCAGTTTATACCGCCCAAGTCGCGACCCGGCCTATAATTCACCCCTCCACTTT. It translates to CASSLYRPSRDPAYNSPLHF.

DNA for the CDR3: TGTGCCAGCAGCCAAGATAGGACAGGGAACTACGAGCAGTACTTC. Encoded protein: CASSQDRTGNYEQYF. The chain carries TRBV14 and TRBJ2-7, with 8 bases aligning to TRBD1. CDR1 and CDR2 from the germline V gene are SGHDN and FVKESK. The CDR3 has 15 residues. Trimming at V came to 0 bases and at J to 3 bases, leaving 4 bases not matched to a gene.

This chain links TRBV4-3 with TRBJ2-1; maybe TRBD1 (6 bases). Deletions cut 0 bases from V and 5 bases from J, with 11 bases between. The CDR3 covers 15 residues. Looked up from germline, CDR1 is LGHNA and CDR2 is YSLEER. The CDR3 nucleotides read TGCGCCAGCAGCCAAGATCAGGGGCGGGACAATGAGCAGTTCTTC. Its translation is CASSQDQGRDNEQFF.

Here the CDR3 DNA reads TGTGCCAGCAGCTTAGGCGACAGGGGTTCACCCCTCCACTTT. Protein product: CASSLGDRGSPLHF. This rearrangement joins TRBV11-1 to TRBJ1-6; 8 nucleotides match TRBD1. Trimming removed 1 base from V and 9 bases from J; junction bases left unmatched: 2. This CDR3 has 14 residues. Germline V gives CDR1 SGHAT, CDR2 FQDESV (reference sequence).

V and J are TRBV27 and TRBJ1-2, with 9 positions matching TRBD1. The CDR3 length is 15 residues. Trimming at V came to 8 bases and at J to 4 bases, leaving 11 bases not matched to a gene. The V gene's germline CDR1 is MNHEY and CDR2 SMNVEV (reference sequence). The CDR3 loop reads CASSDRDRAPYGYTF. Here the CDR3 DNA reads TGTGCCAGCTCAGACAGGGACAGGGCCCCCTATGGCTACACCTTC.

The chain uses TRBV28 and TRBJ2-7; no clear D. Trimming left V 3 bases short and J 4 bases short, with 10 bases between. Germline loops: CDR1 MDHEN, CDR2 SYDVKM. This CDR3 region has 13 residues. For the CDR3, the DNA is TGTGCCAGCAGTTTGGAAGGACCTTACGAGCAGTACTTC. Translating gives CASSLEGPYEQYF.

The chain links TRBV13 to TRBJ2-7; perhaps TRBD1 as D (6 bases). The CDR3 is 14 amino acids. Trimming left V 5 bases short and J 0 bases short, with 11 bases between. From germline, CDR1 is PRHDT and CDR2 FYEKMQ (reference sequence). CDR3 DNA sequence: TGTGCCAGCAGCCCAACAGGGATCTCCTACGAGCAGTACTTC. Amino acids: CASSPTGISYEQYF.

This sequence joins TRBV24-1 and TRBJ2-2; D is uncertain. V lost 4 bases and J lost 5, with 13 bases in between. This CDR3 is 15 amino acids long. The V gene's germline CDR1 is KGHDR and CDR2 SFDVKD. The CDR3 here is CATSDPGWPTGELFF. CDR3 in DNA: TGTGCCACCAGTGACCCGGGTTGGCCGACCGGGGAGCTGTTTTTT.